These 10 T cell receptor beta chains were sequenced from one sample in a study of T cell responses to AZD1222 COVID-19 vaccine (dated by TCRdb to about 2021). What the time point label conveys for this sample: about 28 days (+/-7) after the second vaccine dose. The library was prepared using the immunoSEQ multiplex PCR assay. TCRdb retrieved this table from immuneACCESS and kept in-frame rearrangements only. Not all clones are present; in checked studies, unresolved V genes account for under half, and no reason is known for the remainder. The sample table shows 150,000 to 200,000 clones, and about nine tenths are seen once. In total, the top ten clones hold approximately 1.7% of the sample. The material sequenced was peripheral blood, taken 28 days after the second AZD1222 dose. The receptors were gathered from an adult who received the AZD1222 COVID-19 vaccine.

The rearrangement uses TRBV3-1 (or the pseudogene TRBV3-2) and TRBJ1-3; possible D gene TRBD1, 5 bases. The CDR3 totals 15 residues. The ends were cut back, 2 bases at V and 4 bases at J, with 12 bases in the middle. The V gene's germline CDR1 is LGHDT and CDR2 YNNKEL (reference sequence). The DNA for the CDR3 is TGTGCCAGCAGCCAAACAATTTACAGGGGAAACACCATATATTTT. The encoded protein is CASSQTIYRGNTIYF.

V gene TRBV2 combines with J gene TRBJ2-5, with a possible D match to TRBD1 (6 bases). Between the trimmed V and J ends, which lost 4 bases and 4 bases, there was a span of 7 bases. CDR1 is SNHLY and CDR2 is FYNNEI in the germline V gene. The CDR3 contains 12 residues. The DNA for the CDR3 is TGTGCCAGCAGTGGAGGGGGAGAGACCCAGTACTTC. Its translation is CASSGGGETQYF.

The chain uses TRBV27 and TRBJ2-1; no clear D. V was shortened by 0 bases and J by 5 bases, with 8 bases between the two germline ends. The CDR3 extends over 14 amino acids. Germline loops: CDR1 MNHEY, CDR2 SMNVEV (reference sequence). DNA for the CDR3: TGTGCCAGCAGTTTATCGCGTCAGAACAATGAGCAGTTCTTC. This sequence encodes CASSLSRQNNEQFF.

This clone has only one observation. The J gene is TRBJ2-1, the V gene TRBV6-2 or TRBV6-3, with D possibly being TRBD2 (6 bases). Per germline, CDR1 MNHEY and CDR2 SVGEGT. V was clipped by 0 bases and J by 9 bases, with 6 bases between them. The CDR3 covers 12 residues. The CDR3 loop reads CASSYSGGEQFF. In DNA form, the CDR3 reads TGTGCCAGCAGTTACTCCGGGGGTGAGCAGTTCTTC.

The chain has TRBV7-9 and TRBJ1-2, with D uncertain. Germline CDR1 reads SEHNR; CDR2 reads FQNEAQ (reference sequence). CDR3 size: 17 residues. V was clipped by 2 bases and J by 0 bases, with 16 bases between them. In nucleotides, the CDR3 is TGTGCCAGCAGCTTACCCACGAAGGCCCGGTCTAACTATGGCTACACCTTC. This encodes CASSLPTKARSNYGYTF. Variable domain in full (rest from reference TRBV7-9 and TRBJ1-2): DTGVSQNPRHKITKRGQNVTFRCDPISEHNRLYWYRQTLGQGPEFLTYFQNEAQLEKSRLLSDRFSAERPKGSFSTLEIQRTEQGDSAMYLCASSLPTKARSNYGYTFGSGTRLTVV.

This clone was observed a few times. This chain uses TRBV24-1 with TRBJ2-3; 7 nucleotides align to TRBD1. This CDR3 is built from 13 residues. In germline, CDR1 is KGHDR, CDR2 SFDVKD. V shed 1 base, J shed 8 bases, and the junction held 2 bases outside the gene matches. CDR3 amino acids: CATSDLGGGTQYF. The CDR3 nucleotides are TGTGCCACCAGTGATTTAGGGGGCGGTACGCAGTATTTT.

V is TRBV7-9 and J is TRBJ2-3, with D perhaps matching TRBD1 (5 bases). With 1 base removed from V and 3 bases from J, the gap between germline ends came to 14 bases. Germline V gene data show CDR1 as SEHNR and CDR2 as FQNEAQ (reference sequence). The CDR3 extends over 16 amino acids. CDR3 protein: CASSLGRQTATDTQYF. CDR3 sequence (DNA): TGTGCCAGCAGCTTAGGTCGGCAGACAGCAACAGATACGCAGTATTTT.

This rearrangement joins TRBV5-8 to TRBJ1-5; 7 nucleotides line up with TRBD1. V lost 0 bases and J lost 4; bases outside the gene matches: 7. There are 16 residues in the CDR3. CDR1 is SGHTS and CDR2 is YDEGEE in the germline V gene. The CDR3, as DNA: TGTGCCAGCAGCTTGGGCCAGACAGGGAGAAATCAGCCCCAGCATTTT. Translated: CASSLGQTGRNQPQHF.

The chain carries TRBV11-2 and TRBJ1-1; a possible D gene is TRBD1 (5 bases). Germline V lookup: CDR1 SGHAT, CDR2 FQNNGV. With 5 bases removed from V and 1 base from J, the gap between germline ends came to 11 bases. This CDR3 contains 14 residues. CDR3 in amino acids: CASSGGVRNTEAFF. DNA for the CDR3: TGTGCCAGCAGCGGAGGGGTGAGGAACACTGAAGCTTTCTTT.

The chain couples TRBV29-1 to TRBJ1-3; D may be TRBD1 (5 bases). This CDR3 contains 12 residues. CDR1 SQVTM and CDR2 ANQGSEA come from the germline V gene. V was shortened by 7 bases and J by 0 bases, with 7 bases between the two germline ends. CDR3 sequence (DNA): TGCAGCGCGGGACTCTCTGGAAACACCATATATTTT. Translated, it gives CSAGLSGNTIYF.